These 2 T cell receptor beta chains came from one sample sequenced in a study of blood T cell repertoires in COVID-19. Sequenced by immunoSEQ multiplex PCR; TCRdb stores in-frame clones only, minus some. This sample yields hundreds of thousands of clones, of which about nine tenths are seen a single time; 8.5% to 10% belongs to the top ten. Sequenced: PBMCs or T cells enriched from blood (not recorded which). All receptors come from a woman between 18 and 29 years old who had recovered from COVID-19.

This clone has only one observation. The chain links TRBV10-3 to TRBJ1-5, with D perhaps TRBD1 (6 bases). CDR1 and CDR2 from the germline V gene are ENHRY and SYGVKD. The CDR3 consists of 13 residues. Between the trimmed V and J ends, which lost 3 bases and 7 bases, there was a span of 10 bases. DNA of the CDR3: TGTGCCATCAGTGAACAGGGAGAGCAGCCCCAGCATTTT. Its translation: CAISEQGEQPQHF.

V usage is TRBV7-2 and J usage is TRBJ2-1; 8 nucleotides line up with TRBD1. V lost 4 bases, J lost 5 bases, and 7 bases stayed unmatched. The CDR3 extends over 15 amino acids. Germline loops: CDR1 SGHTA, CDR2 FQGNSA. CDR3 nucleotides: TGTGCCAGCAGCTCATATCAGGGGGCAGACAATGAGCAGTTCTTC. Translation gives CASSSYQGADNEQFF.